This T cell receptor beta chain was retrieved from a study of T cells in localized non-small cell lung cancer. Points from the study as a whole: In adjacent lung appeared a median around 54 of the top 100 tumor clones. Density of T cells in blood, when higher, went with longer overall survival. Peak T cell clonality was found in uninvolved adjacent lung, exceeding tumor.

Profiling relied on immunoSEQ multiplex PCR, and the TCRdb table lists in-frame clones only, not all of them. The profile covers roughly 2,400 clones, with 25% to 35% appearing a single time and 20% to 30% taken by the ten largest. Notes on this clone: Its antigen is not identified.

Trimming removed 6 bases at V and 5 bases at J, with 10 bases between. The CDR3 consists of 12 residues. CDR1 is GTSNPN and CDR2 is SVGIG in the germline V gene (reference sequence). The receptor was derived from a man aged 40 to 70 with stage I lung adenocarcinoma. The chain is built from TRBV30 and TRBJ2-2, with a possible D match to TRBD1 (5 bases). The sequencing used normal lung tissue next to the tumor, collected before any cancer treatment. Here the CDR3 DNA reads TGTGCCTGCCAAGGGGTAACCGGGGAGCTGTTTTTT. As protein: CACQGVTGELFF.